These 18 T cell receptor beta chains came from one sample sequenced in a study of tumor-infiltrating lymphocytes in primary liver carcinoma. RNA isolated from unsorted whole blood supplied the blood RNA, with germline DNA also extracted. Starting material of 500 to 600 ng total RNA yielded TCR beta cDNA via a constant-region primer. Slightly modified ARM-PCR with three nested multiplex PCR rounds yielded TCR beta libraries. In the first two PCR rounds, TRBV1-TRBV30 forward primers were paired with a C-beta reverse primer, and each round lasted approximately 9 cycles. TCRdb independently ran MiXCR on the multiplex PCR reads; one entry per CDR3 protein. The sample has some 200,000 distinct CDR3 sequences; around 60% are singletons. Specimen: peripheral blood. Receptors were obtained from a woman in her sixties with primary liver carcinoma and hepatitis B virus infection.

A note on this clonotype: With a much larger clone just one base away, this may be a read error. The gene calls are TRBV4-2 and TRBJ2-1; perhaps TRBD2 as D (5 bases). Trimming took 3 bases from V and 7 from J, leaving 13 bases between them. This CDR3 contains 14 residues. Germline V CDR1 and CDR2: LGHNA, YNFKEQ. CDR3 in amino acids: CASSHDLRGNEQFF. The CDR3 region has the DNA TGTGCCAGCAGCCATGATCTCCGAGGGAATGAGCAGTTCTTC.

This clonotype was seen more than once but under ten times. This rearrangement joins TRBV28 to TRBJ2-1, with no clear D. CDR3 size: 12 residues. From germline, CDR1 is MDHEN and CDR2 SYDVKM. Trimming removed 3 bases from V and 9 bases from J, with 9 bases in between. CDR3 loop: CASSFASGEQFF. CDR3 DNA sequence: TGTGCCAGCAGTTTCGCGTCGGGTGAGCAGTTCTTC.

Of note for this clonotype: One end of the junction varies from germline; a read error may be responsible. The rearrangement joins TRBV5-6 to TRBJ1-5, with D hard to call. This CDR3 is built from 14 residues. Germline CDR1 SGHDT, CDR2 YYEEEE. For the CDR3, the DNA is TGTGCCAGCAGCTTGCGCCAGGCAAATCAGTCCCAGCATTTT. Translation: CASSLRQANQSQHF.

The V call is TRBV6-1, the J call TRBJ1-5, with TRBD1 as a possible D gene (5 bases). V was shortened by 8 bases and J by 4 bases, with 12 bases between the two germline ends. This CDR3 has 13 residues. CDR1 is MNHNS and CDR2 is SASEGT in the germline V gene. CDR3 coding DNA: TGTGCCAGCCGGACAAGGAGGAATCAGCCCCAGCATTTT. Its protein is CASRTRRNQPQHF.

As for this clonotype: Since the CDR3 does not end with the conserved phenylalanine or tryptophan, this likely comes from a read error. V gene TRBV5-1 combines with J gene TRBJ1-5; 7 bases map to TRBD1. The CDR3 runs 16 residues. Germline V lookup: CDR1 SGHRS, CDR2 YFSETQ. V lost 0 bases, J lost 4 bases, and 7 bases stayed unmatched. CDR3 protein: CASSLGGRGQNQPQHS. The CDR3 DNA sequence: TGCGCCAGCAGCTTGGGGGGCCGGGGACAGAATCAGCCCCAGCATTCT.

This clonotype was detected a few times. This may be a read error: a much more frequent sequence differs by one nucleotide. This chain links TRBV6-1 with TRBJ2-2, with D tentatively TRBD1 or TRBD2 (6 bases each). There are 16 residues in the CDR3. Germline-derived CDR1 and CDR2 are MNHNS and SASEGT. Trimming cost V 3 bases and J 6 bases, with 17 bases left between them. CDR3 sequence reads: CASSDGGQTNAGELFF. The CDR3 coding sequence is TGTGCCAGCAGTGACGGGGGCCAAACTAACGCCGGGGAGCTGTTTTTT.

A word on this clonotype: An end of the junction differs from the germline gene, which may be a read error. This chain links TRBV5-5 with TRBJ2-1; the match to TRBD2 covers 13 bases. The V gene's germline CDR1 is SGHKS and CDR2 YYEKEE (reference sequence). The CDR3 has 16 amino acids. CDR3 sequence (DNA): TGTGCCAGTAGCTCCGGACTAGCGGGAGCTCACAATGAGCAGTTCTTC. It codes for CASSSGLAGAHNEQFF.

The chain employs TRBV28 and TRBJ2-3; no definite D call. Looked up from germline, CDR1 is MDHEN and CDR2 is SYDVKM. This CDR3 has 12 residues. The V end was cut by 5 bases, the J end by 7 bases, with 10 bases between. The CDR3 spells CASSVRGYTQYF. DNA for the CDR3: TGTGCCAGCAGTGTCCGTGGTTATACGCAGTATTTT.

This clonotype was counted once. This CDR3 reads CASEGQAYEQYF. Written as DNA, the CDR3 is TGTGCCAGCGAGGGACAAGCCTACGAGCAGTACTTC. V gene TRBV28 combines with J gene TRBJ2-7, with TRBD1 as a possible D gene (6 bases). The CDR3 is 12 amino acids. Germline V gene lookup returns CDR1 MDHEN and CDR2 SYDVKM. Trimming pared 8 bases from V and 2 bases from J, leaving 10 bases between.

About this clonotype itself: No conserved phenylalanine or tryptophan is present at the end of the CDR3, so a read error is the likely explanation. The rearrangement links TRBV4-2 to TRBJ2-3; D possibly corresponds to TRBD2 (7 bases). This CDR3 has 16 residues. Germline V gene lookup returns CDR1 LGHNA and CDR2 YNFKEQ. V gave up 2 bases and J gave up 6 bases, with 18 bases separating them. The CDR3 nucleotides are TGTGCCAGCAGCCAAACCGGGGGGCGTGACGGGGATACGCAGTATTAT. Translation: CASSQTGGRDGDTQYY.

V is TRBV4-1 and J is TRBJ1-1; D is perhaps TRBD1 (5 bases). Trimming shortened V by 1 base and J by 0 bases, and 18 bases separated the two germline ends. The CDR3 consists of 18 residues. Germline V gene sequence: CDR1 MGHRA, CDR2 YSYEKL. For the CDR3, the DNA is TGCGCCAGCAGCCAAGTCCCTTACAGACAGACCATGAACACTGAAGCTTTCTTT. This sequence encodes CASSQVPYRQTMNTEAFF.

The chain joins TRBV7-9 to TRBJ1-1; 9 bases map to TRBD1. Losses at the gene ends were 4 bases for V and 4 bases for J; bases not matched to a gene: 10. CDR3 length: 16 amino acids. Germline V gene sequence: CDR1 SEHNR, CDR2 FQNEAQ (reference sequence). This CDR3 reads CASSSQPGQGSTEAFF. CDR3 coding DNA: TGTGCCAGCAGCTCCCAACCCGGACAGGGGAGCACTGAAGCTTTCTTT.

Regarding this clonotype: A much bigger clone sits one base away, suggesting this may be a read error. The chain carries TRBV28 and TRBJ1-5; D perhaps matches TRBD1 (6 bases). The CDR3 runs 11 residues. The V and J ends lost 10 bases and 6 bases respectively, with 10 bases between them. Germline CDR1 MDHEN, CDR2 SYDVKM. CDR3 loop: CATRGSQPQHF. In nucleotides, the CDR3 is TGTGCCACCAGGGGAAGTCAGCCCCAGCATTTT. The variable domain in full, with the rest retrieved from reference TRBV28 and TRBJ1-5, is DVKVTQSSRYLVKRTGEKVFLECVQDMDHENMFWYRQDPGLGLRLIYFSYDVKMKEKGDIPEGYSVSREKKERFSLILESASTNQTSMYLCATRGSQPQHFGDGTRLSIL.

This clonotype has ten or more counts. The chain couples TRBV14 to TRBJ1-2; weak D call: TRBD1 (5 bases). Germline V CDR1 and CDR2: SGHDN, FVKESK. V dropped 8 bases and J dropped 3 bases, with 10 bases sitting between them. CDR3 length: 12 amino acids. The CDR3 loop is CASEGLDYGYTF. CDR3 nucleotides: TGTGCCAGCGAGGGGTTGGACTATGGCTACACCTTC.

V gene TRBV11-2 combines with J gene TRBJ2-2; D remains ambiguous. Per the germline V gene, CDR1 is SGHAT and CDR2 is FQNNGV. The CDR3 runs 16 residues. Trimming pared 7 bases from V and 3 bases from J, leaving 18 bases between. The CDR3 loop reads CASTNDMVSYTGELFF. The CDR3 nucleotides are TGTGCCAGCACCAACGACATGGTTTCATACACCGGGGAGCTGTTTTTT.

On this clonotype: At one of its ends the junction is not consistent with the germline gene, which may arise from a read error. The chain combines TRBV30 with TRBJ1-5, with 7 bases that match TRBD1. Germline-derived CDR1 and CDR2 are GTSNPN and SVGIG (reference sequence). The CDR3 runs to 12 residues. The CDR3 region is CTWSCDREPQHF. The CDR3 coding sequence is TGTACCTGGAGCTGCGACAGGGAACCCCAGCATTTT.

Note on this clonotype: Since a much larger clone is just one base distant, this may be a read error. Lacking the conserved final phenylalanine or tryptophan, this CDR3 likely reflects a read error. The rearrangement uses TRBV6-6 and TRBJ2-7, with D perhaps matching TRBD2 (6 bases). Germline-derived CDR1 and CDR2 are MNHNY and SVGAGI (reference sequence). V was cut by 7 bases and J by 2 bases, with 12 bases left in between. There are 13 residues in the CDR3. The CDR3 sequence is CASKAGRTYEQYY. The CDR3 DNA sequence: TGTGCCAGCAAAGCAGGGAGGACCTACGAGCAGTACTAC.

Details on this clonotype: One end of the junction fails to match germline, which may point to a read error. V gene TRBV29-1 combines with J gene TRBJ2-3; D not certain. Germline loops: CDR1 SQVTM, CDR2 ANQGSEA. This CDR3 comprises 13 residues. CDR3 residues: CSMMLGNTDTQYF. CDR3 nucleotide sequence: TGCAGCATGATGCTGGGGAACACAGATACGCAATATTTT.